The source of this TCR beta chain is a study of cytomegalovirus exposure and HLA in healthy donors. Study-wide results and limits: In a later analysis, TCR beta V- and J-gene trimming was associated with a missense DCLRE1C variant. The study found most TCR sequences rare, yet found some public TCRs in many donors.

60 Vbeta and 13 Jbeta primers were used in PCR. Here immunoSEQ multiplex PCR was the method, and the copy in TCRdb shows in-frame clones only, minus some. The table has 75,000 to 95,000 clones, about two thirds seen once. A note on this clone: Its antigen is undetermined.

Healthy bone marrow donors made up the donors. The receptor was derived from a woman aged 50 to 60 in good health and CMV-seropositive. Sequenced input: PBMCs.

This CDR3 reads CASSSGSGVGETQYF. CDR3 coding DNA: TGTGCCAGCAGCTCGGGGAGCGGGGTGGGGGAGACCCAGTACTTC. This chain joins TRBV7-8 and TRBJ2-5, with 7 bases matching TRBD2. This CDR3 region has 15 residues. Germline V CDR1 and CDR2: SGHVS, FQNEAQ. V dropped 4 bases and J dropped 5; count of bases not matched to a gene: 10.